Here is one T cell receptor (beta chain) with its context. As yet, its antigen is unknown. The sample is drawn from a study of CXCR3-negative and CXCR3-positive naive CD8 T cells. Per CD8+ T cell subset, triplicate sorts of 250,000 to 300,000 cells each were done. UMI-labeled 5' RACE TRB cDNA libraries were prepared from the cells. Each CDR3 protein gets one entry in TCRdb, which reprocessed the 5' RACE reads and gives no DNA. Its table records under 8,000 distinct CDR3 sequences. Study conclusions and caveats: Fresh PBMCs served for most assays, and CXCR3 expression fell partially after cryopreservation. Similarly elevated diversity marked both naive subsets, with memory CD8+ cells showing far lower diversity. Hydrophobicity was higher for TRB CDR3s found in CXCR3-positive naive cells than in CXCR3-negative naive cells. The study inferred TCR strength from TRB CDR3 properties and found comparable surface CD5 between naive subsets.

This clonotype was obtained from a human donor in good health. Some clones in this sample may be carry-over from other donors' samples. The specimen sequenced was naive CXCR3+ CD8+ T cells from blood. Documented subset: CD45RO-CCR7+CD27+CD95- naive CD8+ T cells expressing CXCR3 (TNR3+).

The CDR3 protein is CASATGGYAYEQYF. The J gene is TRBJ2-7, the V gene TRBV12-3 or TRBV12-4; TCRdb reports TRBD1, a call that lacks DNA to check it against. The CDR3 sequence is 14 residues long.